These 12 T cell receptor beta chains originate from one sample sequenced in a study of blood T cell repertoires in COVID-19. The assay was immunoSEQ multiplex PCR, and TCRdb's table has in-frame clones only and misses some. The sample holds roughly 100,000 clones, about 90% seen once. Sequencing was performed on peripheral blood. These receptors were taken from a man aged 50-59 years with acute or convalescent COVID-19.

In its sample, this clone was seen a few times. The same CDR3 can be traced to other DNA sequences in this sample. As DNA, the CDR3 is TGTGCCAGCAGTTTACCCGCCTACGAGCAGTACTTC. Translating gives CASSLPAYEQYF. The chain recombines TRBV28 with TRBJ2-7, with D uncertain. Germline V lookup: CDR1 MDHEN, CDR2 SYDVKM. V dropped 2 bases and J dropped 2 bases, with 4 bases sitting between them. The CDR3 consists of 12 residues.

The chain has TRBV12-5 and TRBJ2-1; D not resolved. The germline V gene encodes CDR1 LGHNT and CDR2 FRNRAP. This CDR3 region has 12 residues. V lost 3 bases and J lost 5, with 5 bases in between. The CDR3 loop reads CASGFYDNEQFF. In nucleotides, the CDR3 is TGTGCTAGTGGTTTCTATGACAATGAGCAGTTCTTC. The full variable domain, completed using reference TRBV12-5 and TRBJ2-1, is DARVTQTPRHKVTEMGQEVTMRCQPILGHNTVFWYRQTMMQGLELLAYFRNRAPLDDSGMPKDRFSAEMPDATLATLKIQPSEPRDSAVYFCASGFYDNEQFFGPGTRLTVL.

In this sample, this clone turned up a few times. The V and J genes are TRBV19 and TRBJ1-6; 10 positions match TRBD1. CDR1 LNHDA and CDR2 SQIVND come from the germline V gene (reference sequence). The CDR3 runs to 16 residues. The trim removed 4 bases at V and 6 bases at J, leaving 6 bases unmatched. The CDR3 protein is CASSTRDRGGNSPLHF. CDR3 bases: TGTGCCAGTAGTACGCGGGACAGGGGAGGTAATTCACCCCTCCACTTT.

This chain joins TRBV19 and TRBJ1-1, with a possible D match to TRBD1 (6 bases). V lost 2 bases and J 4 bases, leaving 11 bases between the germline ends. There are 14 residues in the CDR3. The germline V gene encodes CDR1 LNHDA and CDR2 SQIVND (reference sequence). The CDR3 region is CASSIRGTSTEAFF. The CDR3 DNA sequence: TGTGCCAGTAGTATAAGGGGGACGAGCACTGAAGCTTTCTTT.

CDR3 DNA sequence: TGTGCCACCAGTGAGGCGGGGCCCGGACCTCGCGAGACCCAGTACTTC. It translates to CATSEAGPGPRETQYF. The chain uses TRBV24-1 and TRBJ2-5, with D possibly being TRBD2 (6 bases). Germline CDR1 and CDR2: KGHDR and SFDVKD. With 4 bases removed from V and 5 bases from J, the gap between germline ends came to 19 bases. The CDR3 runs 16 residues.

This clone was seen a single time. The V call is TRBV7-9, the J call TRBJ2-1; 9 nucleotides match TRBD1. CDR1 and CDR2 from the germline V gene are SEHNR and FQNEAQ (reference sequence). J was trimmed by 5 bases and V by 3 bases; bases with no gene match: 5. CDR3 length equals 15 residues. In DNA form, the CDR3 reads TGTGCCAGCAGCTTTACAGGGGGCAGTAACAATGAGCAGTTCTTC. Translating it yields CASSFTGGSNNEQFF. The entire variable domain, with the rest obtained from reference TRBV7-9 and TRBJ2-1, is as follows: DTGVSQNPRHKITKRGQNVTFRCDPISEHNRLYWYRQTLGQGPEFLTYFQNEAQLEKSRLLSDRFSAERPKGSFSTLEIQRTEQGDSAMYLCASSFTGGSNNEQFFGPGTRLTVL.

The V and J genes are TRBV6-5 and TRBJ1-1; 8 bases are shared with TRBD1. Germline values: CDR1 MNHEY, CDR2 SVGAGI. The CDR3 covers 16 residues. The junction had 12 bases not matched to a gene; V was cut back by 4 bases and J by 5 bases. The CDR3: CASSSRTGKHKTEAFF. CDR3 in DNA: TGTGCCAGCAGTTCTAGGACAGGGAAACATAAAACTGAAGCTTTCTTT.

This clone showed up just once. In nucleotides, the CDR3 is TGTGCCAGCAGGGCCAGACAGAACACTGAAGCTTTCTTT. As protein: CASRARQNTEAFF. J is TRBJ1-1 and V is TRBV2; the D is unclear. The V and J ends lost 6 bases and 1 base respectively, with 9 bases between them. The germline CDR1 and CDR2 sequences are SNHLY and FYNNEI. The CDR3 is made up of 13 amino acids.

The CDR3 is CASGGGVYEQYF. In DNA, the CDR3 is TGTGCCAGCGGTGGGGGGGTCTACGAGCAGTACTTC. The chain is built from TRBV27 and TRBJ2-7, with TRBD2 identical over 7 bases. Germline CDR1 MNHEY, CDR2 SMNVEV (reference sequence). This CDR3 is 12 amino acids long. The V and J ends lost 8 bases and 3 bases, in that order; junction bases with no gene match: 4.

The chain carries TRBV24-1 and TRBJ2-7; the D gene is possibly TRBD2 (5 bases). Germline V gives CDR1 KGHDR, CDR2 SFDVKD. The CDR3 is 14 amino acids. The CDR3 loop is CAPNIAPTSYEQYF. The CDR3 DNA is TGTGCTCCCAATATAGCGCCCACGTCCTACGAGCAGTACTTC.

As DNA, the CDR3 is TGTGCCACCAGTGATCCCGGGATACTCAATGAGCAGTTCTTC. Amino acid sequence: CATSDPGILNEQFF. The rearrangement joins TRBV24-1 to TRBJ2-1; a weak D match, TRBD2 (5 bases). The V end lost 3 bases, the J end lost 6 bases, and 11 bases lay between the germline ends. Germline assignment: CDR1 KGHDR and CDR2 SFDVKD. This CDR3 is 14 amino acids long.

V usage is TRBV30 and J usage is TRBJ1-3, with TRBD1 matching 8 bases. The CDR3 is made up of 13 amino acids. The germline CDR1 and CDR2 sequences are GTSNPN and SVGIG (reference sequence). V was pared by 4 bases and J by 4 bases, with 3 bases of the junction left unmatched. The CDR3 loop is CAWTGTGGNTIYF. The CDR3 nucleotides are TGTGCCTGGACCGGGACAGGAGGAAACACCATATATTTT.